Listed below are T cell receptor beta chains from one sample, sequenced in a study of CD8 T cells in ankylosing spondylitis. Each CDR3 protein is one row after TCRdb ran MiXCR on the 5' RACE reads. The sample has 670,000 or so distinct CDR3 sequences; about 20% are singletons. The sequenced material came from blood, either unsorted or a sorted T cell fraction (not recorded which). These receptors came from a male donor with ankylosing spondylitis. Both conserved end residues are part of each CDR3. A D gene is named only where the DNA matches it firmly. A clone size is listed for some rows: how often the clone was seen (once, few, many), or a class if it is expanded.

J gene | clone size | D gene | V gene | CDR3 DNA | CDR3 protein
TRBJ1-5 | - | - | TRBV4-1 | TGCGCCAGCAGCCATGGACAGAGCAATCAGCCCCAGCATTTT | CASSHGQSNQPQHF
TRBJ2-7 | few | - | TRBV4-1 | TGCGCCAGCAGCCAAGGTCCCCCGGACCGATCCTACGAGCAGTACTTC | CASSQGPPDRSYEQYF
TRBJ1-2 | - | TRBD1 | TRBV6-1 | TGTGCCAGCAGCCGTGACAGGGCCCTCTATGGCTACACCTTC | CASSRDRALYGYTF
TRBJ2-7 | - | - | TRBV7-8 | TGTGCCAGCAGCTTGGGGCCGGGGGGCGAAACCTACGAGCAGTACTTC | CASSLGPGGETYEQYF
TRBJ2-7 | few | - | TRBV27 | TGTGCCAGCAGAACCCCCCTTGGCGAGCAGTACTTC | CASRTPLGEQYF
TRBJ2-1 | few | - | TRBV3-1 | TGTGCCAGCAGCCACACGACCCGAGGGGTGGATGAGCAGTTCTTC | CASSHTTRGVDEQFF
TRBJ2-7 | - | TRBD1 | TRBV6-5 | TGTGCCAGCAGTTACTCGATCGGGCAGGGGGCGAACTACGAGCAGTACTTC | CASSYSIGQGANYEQYF
TRBJ2-2 | many | - | TRBV29-1 | TGCAGCGTTGTTTTTCGTAGTAGGGACAAAACCGCCGGGGAGCTGTTTTTT | CSVVFRSRDKTAGELFF
TRBJ1-2 | few | - | TRBV4-2 | TGTGCCAGCAGACGATCCGAAGGGGCGTCCGACTATGGCTACACCTTC | CASRRSEGASDYGYTF
TRBJ2-3 | many | - | TRBV29-1 | TGCAGCGTTGAAGGGGGCAGCCCGGCCACAGATACGCAGTATTTT | CSVEGGSPATDTQYF
TRBJ2-7 | few | - | TRBV5-6 | TGTGCCAGCAGCTTGATAGGGACCTACGAGCAGTACTTC | CASSLIGTYEQYF
TRBJ1-1 | many | - | TRBV9 | TGTGCCAGCAGCGCCAAGGGGGGCACTGAAGCTTTCTTT | CASSAKGGTEAFF
TRBJ2-7 | many | - | TRBV27 | TGTGCCAGCAGTCACGGCTACGAGCAGTACTTC | CASSHGYEQYF
TRBJ2-7 | - | - | TRBV7-9 | TGTGCCAGCAGCTTACCTGCCGGGACCTCACCCTACGAGCAGTACTTC | CASSLPAGTSPYEQYF
TRBJ2-7 | few | - | TRBV5-6 | TGTGCCAGCAGCTCTGGGCTCCCTGCTTCCTACGAGCAGTACTTC | CASSSGLPASYEQYF
TRBJ2-3 | - | - | TRBV9 | TGTGCCAGCAGCGTAGTTCCGGGAACAACCACAGATACGCAGTATTTT | CASSVVPGTTTDTQYF
TRBJ2-7 | - | TRBD2 | TRBV5-1 | TGCGCCAGCAGCTCCTCTAGCGGGAGGGCCGCGGGGGAGCAGTACTTC | CASSSSSGRAAGEQYF
TRBJ1-2 | - | - | TRBV20-1 | TGCAGTGCTATGAGGGCAGAACCTAACTATGGCTACACCTTC | CSAMRAEPNYGYTF
TRBJ1-1 | - | TRBD1 | TRBV6-1 | TGTGCCAGCAGACGGCCGGGACAGACGAACACTGAAGCTTTCTTT | CASRRPGQTNTEAFF
TRBJ2-4 | - | - | TRBV5-6 | TGTGCCAGCAGCTTTCCCCCAGGGAGGATAGACATTCAGTACTTC | CASSFPPGRIDIQYF
TRBJ2-7 | - | TRBD2 | TRBV3-1 | TGTGCCAGCAGCTACGGACTAGCGGCCTCCTACGAGCAGTACTTC | CASSYGLAASYEQYF
TRBJ1-2 | - | - | TRBV7-2 | TGTGCCAGCAGCTTCTCGGTGGCATCTAACTATGGCTACACCTTC | CASSFSVASNYGYTF
TRBJ2-5 | few | - | TRBV7-2 | TGTGCCAGCAGCTTAGATGGTGGGGATCGGGAGACCCAGTACTTC | CASSLDGGDRETQYF
TRBJ2-1 | few | - | TRBV7-2 | TGTGCCAGCAGCTTAGTTACCGGGGGTGAGCAGTTCTTC | CASSLVTGGEQFF
TRBJ2-7 | many | TRBD1 | TRBV28 | TGTGCCAGCAAAACTGGGACAGGCGTCTACGAGCAGTACTTC | CASKTGTGVYEQYF
TRBJ2-5 | - | TRBD1 | TRBV9 | TGTGCCAGCAGCGTCGCCCCGCGGAGACAGGGAATCCAAGAGACCCAGTACTTC | CASSVAPRRQGIQETQYF